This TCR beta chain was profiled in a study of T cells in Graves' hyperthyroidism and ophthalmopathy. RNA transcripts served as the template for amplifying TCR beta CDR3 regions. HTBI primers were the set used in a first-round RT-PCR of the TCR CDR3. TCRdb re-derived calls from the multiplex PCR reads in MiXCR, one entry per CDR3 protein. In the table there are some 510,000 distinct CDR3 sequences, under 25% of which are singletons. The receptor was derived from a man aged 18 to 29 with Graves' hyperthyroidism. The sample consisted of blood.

The CDR3 DNA reads TGTGCCAGCAGTACCTCCAGGGGAAGAATGAACACTGAAGCTTTCTTT. Protein product: CASSTSRGRMNTEAFF. The genes are TRBV6-1 and TRBJ1-1; tentatively, D is TRBD1 (6 bases). The CDR3 has 16 residues. Germline-derived CDR1 and CDR2 are MNHNS and SASEGT. Between the trimmed V and J ends, which lost 5 bases and 0 bases, there was a span of 16 bases.